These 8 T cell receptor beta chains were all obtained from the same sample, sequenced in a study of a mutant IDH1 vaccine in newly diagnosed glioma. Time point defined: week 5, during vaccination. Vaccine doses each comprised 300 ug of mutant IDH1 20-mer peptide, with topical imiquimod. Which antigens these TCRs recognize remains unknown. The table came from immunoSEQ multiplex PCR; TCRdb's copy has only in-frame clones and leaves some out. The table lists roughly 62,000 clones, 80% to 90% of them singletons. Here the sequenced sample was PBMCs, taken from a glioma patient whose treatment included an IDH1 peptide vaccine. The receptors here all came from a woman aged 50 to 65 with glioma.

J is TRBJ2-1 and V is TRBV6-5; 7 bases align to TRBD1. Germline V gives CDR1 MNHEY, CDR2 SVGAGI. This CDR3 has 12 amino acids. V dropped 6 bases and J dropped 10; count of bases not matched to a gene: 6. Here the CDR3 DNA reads TGTGCCAGCAGATTCGGACAGGCCGAGCAGTTCTTC. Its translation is CASRFGQAEQFF.

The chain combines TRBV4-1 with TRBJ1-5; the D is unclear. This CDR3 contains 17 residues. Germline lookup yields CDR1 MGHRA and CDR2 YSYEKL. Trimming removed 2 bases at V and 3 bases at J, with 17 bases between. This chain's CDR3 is CASSQTGPSRPNQPQHF. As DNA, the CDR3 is TGCGCCAGCAGCCAAACCGGTCCTTCCAGGCCCAATCAGCCCCAGCATTTT.

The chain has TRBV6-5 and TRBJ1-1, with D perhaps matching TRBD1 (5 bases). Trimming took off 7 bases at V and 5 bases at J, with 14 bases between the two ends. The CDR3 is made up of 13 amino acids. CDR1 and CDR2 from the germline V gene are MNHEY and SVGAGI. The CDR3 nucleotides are TGTGCCAGCAAGAGGGGCGCCCTTACTGAAGCTTTCTTT. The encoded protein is CASKRGALTEAFF.

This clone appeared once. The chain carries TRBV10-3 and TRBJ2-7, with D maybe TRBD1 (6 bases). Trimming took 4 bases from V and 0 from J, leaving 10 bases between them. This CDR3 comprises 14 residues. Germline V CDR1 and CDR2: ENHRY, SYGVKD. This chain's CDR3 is CAISGTDSSYEQYF. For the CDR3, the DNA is TGTGCCATCAGTGGGACGGACAGCTCCTACGAGCAGTACTTC.

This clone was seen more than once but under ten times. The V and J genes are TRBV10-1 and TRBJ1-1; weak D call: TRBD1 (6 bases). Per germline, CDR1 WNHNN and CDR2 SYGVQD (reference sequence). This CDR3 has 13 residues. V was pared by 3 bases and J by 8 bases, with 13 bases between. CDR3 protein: CASSEFTQGEAFF. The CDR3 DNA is TGCGCCAGCAGTGAATTCACACAGGGAGAAGCTTTCTTT.

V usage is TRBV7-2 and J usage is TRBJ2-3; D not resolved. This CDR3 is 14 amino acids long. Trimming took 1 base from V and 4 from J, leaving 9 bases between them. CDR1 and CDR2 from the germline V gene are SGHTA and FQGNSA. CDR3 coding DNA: TGTGCCAGCAGCTTAGGGTCCAGCGCAGATACGCAGTATTTT. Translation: CASSLGSSADTQYF.

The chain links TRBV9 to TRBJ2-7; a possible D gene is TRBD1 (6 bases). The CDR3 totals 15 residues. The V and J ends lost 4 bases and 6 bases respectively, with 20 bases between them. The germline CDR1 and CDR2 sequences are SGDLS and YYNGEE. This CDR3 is CASSPRRTGYIEQYF. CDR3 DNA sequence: TGTGCCAGCAGCCCCCGCCGAACAGGGTATATCGAGCAGTACTTC.

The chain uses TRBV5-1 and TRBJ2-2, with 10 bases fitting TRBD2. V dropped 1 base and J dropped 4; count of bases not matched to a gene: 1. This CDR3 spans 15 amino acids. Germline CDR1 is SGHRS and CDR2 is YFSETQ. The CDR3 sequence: CASSLIAGGTGELFF. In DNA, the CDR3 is TGCGCCAGCAGCTTGATAGCGGGGGGCACCGGGGAGCTGTTTTTT.